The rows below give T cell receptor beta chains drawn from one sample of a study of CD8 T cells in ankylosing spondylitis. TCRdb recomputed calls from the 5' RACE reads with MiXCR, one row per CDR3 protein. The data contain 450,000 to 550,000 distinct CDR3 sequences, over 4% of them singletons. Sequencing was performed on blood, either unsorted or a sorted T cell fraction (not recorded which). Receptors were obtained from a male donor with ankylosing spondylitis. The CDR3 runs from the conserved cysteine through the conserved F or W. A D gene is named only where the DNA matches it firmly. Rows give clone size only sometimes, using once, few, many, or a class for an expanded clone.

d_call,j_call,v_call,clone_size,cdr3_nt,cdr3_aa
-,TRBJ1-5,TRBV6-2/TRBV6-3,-,TGTGCCAGCAGTTACCGGGACATCAATCAGCCCCAGCATTTT,CASSYRDINQPQHF
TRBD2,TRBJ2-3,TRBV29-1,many,TGCAGCGTTGAAGATCCCGGGACTAACACAGATACGCAGTATTTT,CSVEDPGTNTDTQYF
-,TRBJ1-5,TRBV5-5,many,TGTGCCAGCAGCTTGGCAGTCTCCCAGCCCCAGCATTTT,CASSLAVSQPQHF
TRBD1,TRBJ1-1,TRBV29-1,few,TGCAGCGGCAGGACAGGGCCCACTGAAGCTTTCTTT,CSGRTGPTEAFF
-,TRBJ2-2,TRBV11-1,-,TGTGCCAGCAGCCCGGGGACAAGCCCAGGAAGGAACACCGGGGAGCTGTTTTTT,CASSPGTSPGRNTGELFF
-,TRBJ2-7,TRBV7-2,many,TGTGCCAGCAGCTTAGCTTTAGACGGGGTCTACGAGCAGTACTTC,CASSLALDGVYEQYF
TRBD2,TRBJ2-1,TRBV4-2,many,TGTGCCAGCAGCCAAGATTCCCTAGCGGGGGGCTCCTACAATGAGCAGTTCTTC,CASSQDSLAGGSYNEQFF
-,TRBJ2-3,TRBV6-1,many,TGTGCCAGCAGCTCGCTGAGCGGTGGTCTAACAGATACGCAGTATTTT,CASSSLSGGLTDTQYF
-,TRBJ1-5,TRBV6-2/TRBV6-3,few,TGTGCCAGCAGTTGGACCGGTTACAATCAGCCCCAGCATTTT,CASSWTGYNQPQHF
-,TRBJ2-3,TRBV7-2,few,TGTGCCAGCAGCTCTCAGGGGGGGAGGGCAGATACGCAGTATTTT,CASSSQGGRADTQYF
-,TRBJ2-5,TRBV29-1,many,TGCAGCGGCGGGACGGAACAAGAGACCCAGTACTTC,CSGGTEQETQYF
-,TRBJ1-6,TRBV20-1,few,TGCAGTGCTAGAGATAATAAAGGGAATAATTCACCCCTCCACTTT,CSARDNKGNNSPLHF
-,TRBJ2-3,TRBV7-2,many,TGTGCCAGCAGTTTAACAGGGACGCAGTATTTT,CASSLTGTQYF
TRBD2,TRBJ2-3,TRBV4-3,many,TGCGCCAGCAGCCAAGATATAACTAGCGGGGGTTTCGCAGATACGCAGTATTTT,CASSQDITSGGFADTQYF
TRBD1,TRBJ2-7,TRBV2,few,TGTGCCAGCAGTGCTCAGGGGGTCTCCTACGAGCAGTACTTC,CASSAQGVSYEQYF
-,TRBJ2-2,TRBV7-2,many,TGTGCCAGCAGCCCGGGGGCGGCAGCAAACACCGGGGAGCTGTTTTTT,CASSPGAAANTGELFF
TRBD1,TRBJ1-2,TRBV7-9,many,TGTGCCAGCAGCTTGACAGGGGTACGAGGCTACACCTTC,CASSLTGVRGYTF
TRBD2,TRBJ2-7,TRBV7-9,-,TGTGCCAGCAGCTTGACTAGCTCCATCTACGAGCAGTACTTC,CASSLTSSIYEQYF
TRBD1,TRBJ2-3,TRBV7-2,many,TGTGCCAGCAGCTTAGTCGTATCTTATTATTGGGACAGGGGTTCCTATCACACAGATACGCAGTATTTT,CASSLVVSYYWDRGSYHTDTQYF
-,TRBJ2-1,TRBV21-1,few,TGTGCCAGCAGCAAACGGCGGGAGGGCCTAAGGAACAATGAGCAGTTCTTC,CASSKRREGLRNNEQFF
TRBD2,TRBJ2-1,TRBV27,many,TGTGCCAGCAGCCGCTTTGGACTAGCGGGGGTTAGCTCCTACAATGAGCAGTTCTTC,CASSRFGLAGVSSYNEQFF
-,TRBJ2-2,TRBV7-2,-,TGTGCCAGCAGCTTATTGCCGGGCCCTGGGACCGGGGAGCTGTTTTTT,CASSLLPGPGTGELFF
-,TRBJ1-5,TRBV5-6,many,TGTGCCAGCAGCTGGGGGGCAGGGAATCAGCCCCAGCATTTT,CASSWGAGNQPQHF
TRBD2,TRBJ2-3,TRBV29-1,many,TGCAGCGTCCAAGCGGGGGGGCAGGGAACGCAGTATTTT,CSVQAGGQGTQYF